The 32 T cell receptor beta chains below all came from one sample that was sequenced in a study of Graves' ophthalmopathy and Graves' hyperthyroidism. RNA transcripts provided the template for amplifying TCR beta CDR3 regions. HTBI primers were used in a first-round RT-PCR, which preceded a second-round multiplex PCR. TCRdb used MiXCR to reprocess the multiplex PCR reads, holding one entry per CDR3 protein. The table shows 350,000 to 450,000 distinct CDR3 sequences, with over 20% occurring only once. The sequencing sample was made of peripheral blood. These TCRs come from a woman under 30 with stable Graves' hyperthyroidism.

The rearrangement links TRBV20-1 to TRBJ2-7, with D tentatively TRBD1 (6 bases). The germline CDR1 and CDR2 sequences are DFQATT and SNEGSKA (reference sequence). CDR3 length: 13 amino acids. The V end lost 5 bases, the J end lost 4 bases, and 15 bases lay between the germline ends. CDR3 amino acids: CSAYTGTSYEQYF. As DNA, the CDR3 is TGCAGTGCTTACACCGGGACATCTTACGAGCAGTACTTC.

This clonotype was found many times. CDR3 sequence reads: CASSLEFQPQHF. CDR3 bases: TGTGCCAGCAGTTTGGAATTTCAGCCCCAGCATTTT. This rearrangement joins TRBV12-3 or TRBV12-4 to TRBJ1-5; D remains ambiguous. V was trimmed by 3 bases and J by 6 bases, leaving 6 bases between them. CDR3 length equals 12 residues.

This clonotype was counted ten times or more. The rearrangement joins TRBV6-5 to TRBJ1-1, with D hard to call. The length of the CDR3 is 13 residues. Germline CDR1 and CDR2: MNHEY and SVGAGI. V dropped 1 base and J dropped 5 bases, with 8 bases sitting between them. The CDR3 DNA reads as TGTGCCAGCAGTTACTATCCGGCGACTGAAGCTTTCTTT. As protein: CASSYYPATEAFF.

This clonotype was counted ten times or more. The chain recombines TRBV10-3 with TRBJ1-5, with 8 bases lining up with TRBD1. Germline CDR1 reads ENHRY; CDR2 reads SYGVKD. V shed 5 bases, J shed 3 bases, and the junction held 6 bases outside the gene matches. The CDR3 is 15 amino acids. The CDR3 protein is CAISSDRGDNQPQHF. CDR3 DNA: TGTGCCATCAGTTCTGACAGGGGCGACAATCAGCCCCAGCATTTT.

There are many counts of this clonotype. The rearrangement uses TRBV9 and TRBJ2-7, with TRBD2 matching over 7 bases. The germline V gene encodes CDR1 SGDLS and CDR2 YYNGEE. With 0 bases clipped from V and 1 base from J, the junction kept 4 bases outside the gene matches. CDR3 length equals 15 residues. CDR3 nucleotide sequence: TGTGCCAGCAGCGTAGATGCGGGAGCTTCCTACGAGCAGTACTTC. Protein: CASSVDAGASYEQYF.

This clonotype was detected many times. This sequence joins TRBV12-3 or TRBV12-4 and TRBJ2-5; TRBD1 agrees at 9 bases. V was pared by 5 bases and J by 4 bases, with 5 bases of the junction left unmatched. The CDR3 covers 14 residues. The DNA for the CDR3 is TGTGCCAGCAGTCCCAGGACAGGGGCAGAGACCCAGTACTTC. Amino acids: CASSPRTGAETQYF.

This clonotype appeared many times. The V and J genes are TRBV11-2 and TRBJ1-1; possibly TRBD1 for D (5 bases). Germline V gene lookup returns CDR1 SGHAT and CDR2 FQNNGV. The CDR3 has 14 amino acids. V lost 6 bases, J lost 1 base, and 12 bases lay in between. CDR3 bases: TGTGCCAGCAGTTTGGGACCTACGAACACTGAAGCTTTCTTT. Protein: CASSLGPTNTEAFF.

The chain employs TRBV18 and TRBJ2-7; 7 nucleotides align to TRBD2. CDR1 and CDR2 from the germline V gene are KGHSH and LQKENI. The junction had 13 bases not matched to a gene; V was cut back by 3 bases and J by 2 bases. The CDR3 runs 17 residues. CDR3 region: CASSPSPAGGSTYEQYF. DNA for the CDR3: TGTGCCAGCTCACCGAGCCCCGCGGGCGGGAGCACCTACGAGCAGTACTTC.

CDR3 region: CASSSPRIRIAYEQYF. CDR3 in DNA: TGTGCCAGCAGTTCCCCGAGGATTCGTATAGCCTACGAGCAGTACTTC. This rearrangement joins TRBV28 to TRBJ2-7; D is uncertain. From germline, CDR1 is MDHEN and CDR2 SYDVKM. The germline V and J ends were trimmed by 4 bases and 2 bases, with 18 bases remaining between them. The CDR3 extends over 16 amino acids.

This clonotype was observed many times. At one of its ends the junction is not consistent with the germline gene, which may arise from a read error. The chain carries TRBV20-1 and TRBJ2-3; D uncertain. The CDR3 has 13 residues. Germline V CDR1 and CDR2: DFQATT, SNEGSKA (reference sequence). CDR3 sequence (DNA): TGCAGTGCTGGAGACGGACCCACAGATACGCAGTATTTT. This translates into CSAGDGPTDTQYF.

This chain links TRBV5-1 with TRBJ1-1; a weak D match, TRBD1 (6 bases). Germline lookup yields CDR1 SGHRS and CDR2 YFSETQ. CDR3 length: 15 residues. Trimming removed 0 bases at V and 1 base at J, with 10 bases between. The CDR3 DNA is TGCGCCAGCAGCTTGGAGGGGGGAACGAACACTGAAGCTTTCTTT. Protein: CASSLEGGTNTEAFF.

The chain uses TRBV6-5 and TRBJ2-3, with a weak D call TRBD2 (6 bases). Looked up from germline, CDR1 is MNHEY and CDR2 is SVGAGI. The CDR3 runs to 13 residues. V gave up 4 bases and J gave up 2 bases, with 7 bases separating them. The CDR3: CASSWRATDTQYF. As DNA, the CDR3 is TGTGCCAGCAGTTGGAGGGCCACAGATACGCAGTATTTT.

The chain uses TRBV6-1 and TRBJ1-3; D is unclear. Germline V lookup: CDR1 MNHNS, CDR2 SASEGT. V lost 4 bases to trimming and J lost 0 bases, with 10 bases between them. This CDR3 is built from 15 residues. CDR3 coding DNA: TGTGCCAGCAGTGTGTTTCAGAACTCTGGAAACACCATATATTTT. This translates into CASSVFQNSGNTIYF.

CDR3 DNA sequence: TGTGCCAGCAGCCACCTACATCTCTCTGGAAACACCATATATTTT. It specifies CASSHLHLSGNTIYF. The V call is TRBV6-1, the J call TRBJ1-3; D gene unclear. Germline lookup yields CDR1 MNHNS and CDR2 SASEGT. The CDR3 has 15 residues. Between the trimmed V and J ends, which lost 6 bases and 0 bases, there was a span of 12 bases.

The sample holds many counts of this clonotype. V is TRBV6-5 and J is TRBJ2-2; TRBD1 is a possible D gene (6 bases). The germline V and J ends were trimmed by 0 bases and 1 base, with 9 bases remaining between them. The CDR3 contains 16 residues. Germline assignment: CDR1 MNHEY and CDR2 SVGAGI. The CDR3 nucleotides read TGTGCCAGCAGTTACTCCGGGACACGGAACACCGGGGAGCTGTTTTTT. Its translation: CASSYSGTRNTGELFF.

This clonotype was counted at least ten times. V usage is TRBV5-6 and J usage is TRBJ1-2; D is undetermined. The CDR3 sequence is 12 residues long. Trimming took 4 bases from V and 0 from J, leaving 4 bases between them. Germline V lookup: CDR1 SGHDT, CDR2 YYEEEE. The CDR3 DNA is TGTGCCAGCAGCGCCACTAACTATGGCTACACCTTC. It specifies CASSATNYGYTF.

This clonotype showed up many times. V gene TRBV28 combines with J gene TRBJ2-7; 8 positions agree with TRBD1. CDR3 length: 16 residues. J gave up 0 bases and V 5 bases, and 9 bases lay outside the gene matches. The germline CDR1 and CDR2 sequences are MDHEN and SYDVKM. CDR3: CASSDPPTGVSYEQYF. CDR3 nucleotide sequence: TGTGCCAGCAGTGACCCACCGACAGGGGTCTCCTACGAGCAGTACTTC. Combining the CDR3 with reference TRBV28 and TRBJ2-7 gives the whole variable domain DVKVTQSSRYLVKRTGEKVFLECVQDMDHENMFWYRQDPGLGLRLIYFSYDVKMKEKGDIPEGYSVSREKKERFSLILESASTNQTSMYLCASSDPPTGVSYEQYFGPGTRLTVT.

CDR3 region: CSAGGLGGQETQYF. CDR3 DNA sequence: TGCAGTGCTGGGGGACTTGGGGGCCAAGAGACCCAGTACTTC. The chain has TRBV20-1 and TRBJ2-5; D perhaps matches TRBD2 (6 bases). Germline V gene lookup returns CDR1 DFQATT and CDR2 SNEGSKA (reference sequence). This CDR3 is 14 amino acids long. The ends were cut back, 5 bases at V and 1 base at J, with 14 bases in the middle.

Ten or more counts support this clonotype. The chain joins TRBV5-1 to TRBJ1-1, with unresolved D. Between the trimmed V and J ends, which lost 4 bases and 1 base, there was a span of 8 bases. Germline values: CDR1 SGHRS, CDR2 YFSETQ. The CDR3 is 13 amino acids. The CDR3 DNA is TGCGCCAGCAGCCGCGACCCGAACACTGAAGCTTTCTTT. Translated: CASSRDPNTEAFF. Looking up the rest from reference TRBV5-1 and TRBJ1-1 gives the full variable domain: KAGVTQTPRYLIKTRGQQVTLSCSPISGHRSVSWYQQTPGQGLQFLFEYFSETQRNKGNFPGRFSGRQFSNSRSEMNVSTLELGDSALYLCASSRDPNTEAFFGQGTRLTVV.

This CDR3 is CASSPGVIGAFF. The CDR3 DNA reads TGTGCCAGCAGCCCCGGGGTGATTGGGGCTTTCTTT. The chain recombines TRBV12-3 or TRBV12-4 with TRBJ1-1; D gene unclear. This CDR3 is 12 amino acids long. The V end lost 6 bases, the J end lost 11 bases, and 16 bases lay between the germline ends.

Ten or more counts support this clonotype. The chain employs TRBV6-1 and TRBJ2-7; weak D call: TRBD1 (6 bases). Germline V CDR1 and CDR2: MNHNS, SASEGT. Trimming removed 9 bases at V and 7 bases at J, with 16 bases between. The CDR3 consists of 12 residues. The CDR3 coding sequence is TGTGCCAGTGCGGCAGGGGCCTTAGAGCAGTACTTC. Translating it yields CASAAGALEQYF.

The table lists this clonotype with many counts. This chain joins TRBV20-1 and TRBJ2-7, with D tentatively TRBD2 (6 bases). The V end was cut by 5 bases, the J end by 0 bases, with 11 bases between. The CDR3 is 13 amino acids. The germline V gene has CDR1 DFQATT and CDR2 SNEGSKA (reference sequence). The CDR3 loop is CSASGTYSYEQYF. The CDR3 bases are TGCAGTGCTTCCGGGACTTACTCCTACGAGCAGTACTTC.

This clonotype was recorded a few times. The chain joins TRBV30 to TRBJ1-1; TRBD1 matches 9 bases. The CDR3 runs 12 residues. Trimming at V came to 2 bases and at J to 7 bases, leaving 2 bases not matched to a gene. CDR1 is GTSNPN, CDR2 SVGIG, per germline (reference sequence). The CDR3 region is CAWSRQGVEAFF. CDR3 sequence (DNA): TGTGCCTGGAGTCGACAGGGGGTTGAAGCTTTCTTT.

In its sample, this clonotype was seen many times. CDR3 sequence: CASSVDRVGNTIYF. CDR3 bases: TGTGCCAGCAGCGTCGACAGGGTCGGAAACACCATATATTTT. The gene calls are TRBV7-2 and TRBJ1-3, with TRBD1 identical over 7 bases. J lost 4 bases, V lost 5 bases, and 5 bases had no gene match. The germline gives CDR1 SGHTA, CDR2 FQGNSA. The CDR3 is made up of 14 amino acids. Filled out from reference TRBV7-2 and TRBJ1-3, the complete variable domain reads GAGVSQSPSNKVTEKGKDVELRCDPISGHTALYWYRQSLGQGLEFLIYFQGNSAPDKSGLPSDRFSAERTGGSVSTLTIQRTQQEDSAVYLCASSVDRVGNTIYFGEGSWLTVV.

This clonotype was detected many times. This rearrangement joins TRBV2 to TRBJ2-7, with D unresolved. This CDR3 has 12 residues. Germline V lookup: CDR1 SNHLY, CDR2 FYNNEI. With 10 bases removed from V and 1 base from J, the gap between germline ends came to 11 bases. The CDR3 DNA is TGTGCCACCCGTGGGTGGTCCTACGAGCAGTACTTC. Its protein is CATRGWSYEQYF.

This clonotype was seen a handful of times. A much larger clone lies a single base off, so this may be a read error. The rearrangement links TRBV5-1 to TRBJ2-7, with 8 bases matching TRBD2. The CDR3 is 16 amino acids. Germline V gene sequence: CDR1 SGHRS, CDR2 YFSETQ. The J segment lost 3 bases and the V segment lost 3 bases, leaving 11 bases of the junction unmatched. The chain's CDR3 is CASSSTSGSVVYEQYF. In nucleotides, the CDR3 is TGCGCCAGCAGCTCGACCAGCGGGAGCGTTGTCTACGAGCAGTACTTC. The variable domain in full, with the rest retrieved from reference TRBV5-1 and TRBJ2-7, is KAGVTQTPRYLIKTRGQQVTLSCSPISGHRSVSWYQQTPGQGLQFLFEYFSETQRNKGNFPGRFSGRQFSNSRSEMNVSTLELGDSALYLCASSSTSGSVVYEQYFGPGTRLTVT.

The sample holds many counts of this clonotype. V gene TRBV6-1 combines with J gene TRBJ2-7; 9 bases fit TRBD1. V lost 5 bases and J lost 3; bases outside the gene matches: 8. The germline CDR1 and CDR2 sequences are MNHNS and SASEGT. There are 15 residues in the CDR3. This CDR3 reads CASSRRRDRDYEQYF. CDR3 bases: TGTGCCAGCAGTCGCCGCCGGGACAGGGACTACGAGCAGTACTTC.

This clonotype was recorded at least ten times. The chain carries TRBV6-1 and TRBJ2-5; possibly TRBD1 or TRBD2 for D (5 bases each). The CDR3 covers 15 residues. Trimming removed 4 bases from V and 5 bases from J, with 17 bases in between. Germline values: CDR1 MNHNS, CDR2 SASEGT. Written as DNA, the CDR3 is TGTGCCAGCAGTGTGGGCAGGGTCCAGCGGGAGACCCAGTACTTC. Encoded protein: CASSVGRVQRETQYF.

This clonotype has ten or more counts. The genes are TRBV11-2 and TRBJ1-2; D is undetermined. V lost 5 bases and J lost 6, with 13 bases in between. This CDR3 contains 13 residues. CDR1 and CDR2 (germline): SGHAT, FQNNGV. The DNA of the CDR3 is TGTGCCAGCAGCCGACCGTTCCGTGATGGCTACACCTTC. This translates into CASSRPFRDGYTF.

This clonotype was detected ten times or more. The V gene is TRBV12-3 or TRBV12-4, the J gene TRBJ2-5, with D unresolved. Trimming took off 7 bases at V and 4 bases at J, with 7 bases between the two ends. CDR3 size: 11 residues. The CDR3 DNA sequence: TGTGCCAGCACCTCCCGAGAGACCCAGTACTTC. Protein: CASTSRETQYF.

This clonotype was seen many times. The rearrangement links TRBV20-1 to TRBJ1-1; D is undetermined. CDR1 is DFQATT, CDR2 SNEGSKA, per germline (reference sequence). The CDR3 extends over 13 amino acids. Trimming removed 1 base from V and 1 base from J, with 7 bases in between. The CDR3 nucleotides are TGCAGTGCTAGAGCGCTAGGGAACACTGAAGCTTTCTTT. It encodes CSARALGNTEAFF.

This clonotype was recorded many times. The V and J genes are TRBV20-1 and TRBJ2-7, with TRBD2 matching 9 bases. The ends lost 1 base at V and 3 bases at J; junction bases unmatched: 7. The CDR3 has 15 amino acids. Germline values: CDR1 DFQATT, CDR2 SNEGSKA (reference sequence). The CDR3 sequence is CSARVLPTSGYEQYF. As DNA, the CDR3 is TGCAGTGCTAGAGTCCTCCCGACTAGCGGCTACGAGCAGTACTTC.